This T cell receptor (beta chain) appears in the sequencing data of a study of T cells in Graves' hyperthyroidism and ophthalmopathy. Study-level points and caveats: In the blood, most expanded thyroid clonotypes above 0.001 appeared as well. Before onset, ophthalmopathy was predicted by the model a median around 6.2 months earlier. A 13 V-J signature model discriminated ophthalmopathy versus stable hyperthyroidism.

Amplified TCR beta CDR3 regions came from RNA transcripts. The TCR CDR3 was amplified in a first-round RT-PCR using the HTBI primer set. TCRdb processed the multiplex PCR reads anew with MiXCR; each CDR3 protein has one entry. In the table there are some 570,000 distinct CDR3 sequences, 14% of which are singletons. Ten or more counts support this clonotype. What it binds is unknown. Germline CDR1 and CDR2: SGHAT and FQNNGV. This CDR3 has 15 amino acids. Trimming removed 7 bases from V and 1 base from J, with 15 bases in between. On the basis of clinical symptoms, serum thyroxine and TRAb, thyroid ultrasound and orbital computed tomography, diagnoses were made.

This clonotype originated in a woman aged 18-30 years with Graves' ophthalmopathy. What was sequenced was blood. This sequence joins TRBV11-2 and TRBJ2-3; D remains unclear. The DNA of the CDR3 is TGTGCCAGCATCCCGTGGACGGATGGCACAGATACGCAGTATTTT. Protein product: CASIPWTDGTDTQYF.